Reported below is one T cell receptor (beta chain). Original processing notes: How many nucleated cells were present was estimated from reference gene primer amplification. The protocol was immunoSEQ multiplex PCR, while the TCRdb copy is restricted to in-frame clones and leaves out a portion. The D gene and trimming were derived from the DNA, and the V and J assignments and clone size from that table. The repertoire holds approximately 100,000 clones, with around 87% as singletons. This sample is part of a study of blood T cell repertoires in COVID-19. Across the whole study: Specimens from acute and convalescent COVID-19 originated in the United States, Italy and Spain.

Germline V lookup: CDR1 MNHEY, CDR2 SMNVEV (reference sequence). V lost 4 bases and J 6 bases, leaving 16 bases between the germline ends. The CDR3 runs to 14 residues. The TCR sequence derives from a man aged 45-60 years with acute or convalescent COVID-19. The sequenced sample consisted of peripheral blood. The rearrangement links TRBV27 to TRBJ2-7; the D gene is possibly TRBD1 (6 bases). CDR3 DNA: TGTGCCAGCAGTTCCACCACACAGGGCTCCGAGCAGTACTTC. Its protein is CASSSTTQGSEQYF.